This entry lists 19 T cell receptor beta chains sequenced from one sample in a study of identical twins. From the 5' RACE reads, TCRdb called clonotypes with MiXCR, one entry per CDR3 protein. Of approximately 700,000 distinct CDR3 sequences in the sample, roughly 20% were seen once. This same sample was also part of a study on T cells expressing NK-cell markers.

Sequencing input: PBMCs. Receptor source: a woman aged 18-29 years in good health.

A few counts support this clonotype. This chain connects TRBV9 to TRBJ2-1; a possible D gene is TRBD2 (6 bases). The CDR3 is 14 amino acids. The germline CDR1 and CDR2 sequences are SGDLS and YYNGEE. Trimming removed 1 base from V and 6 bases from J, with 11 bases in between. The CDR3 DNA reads TGTGCCAGCAGCGTATCGGACTACTTCAATGAGCAGTTCTTC. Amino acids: CASSVSDYFNEQFF.

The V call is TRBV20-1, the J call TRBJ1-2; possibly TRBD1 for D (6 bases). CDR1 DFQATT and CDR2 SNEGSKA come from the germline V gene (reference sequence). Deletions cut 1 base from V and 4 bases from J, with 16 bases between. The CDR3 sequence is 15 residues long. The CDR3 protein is CSARVGGGPLYGYTF. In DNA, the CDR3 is TGCAGTGCTAGAGTGGGGGGCGGGCCCCTCTATGGCTACACCTTC.

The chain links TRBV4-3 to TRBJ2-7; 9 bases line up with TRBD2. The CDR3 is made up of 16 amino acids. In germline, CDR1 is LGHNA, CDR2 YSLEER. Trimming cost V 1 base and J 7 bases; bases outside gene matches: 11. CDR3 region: CASSQAETSGGKEQYF. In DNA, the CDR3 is TGCGCCAGCAGCCAAGCTGAGACTAGCGGAGGAAAGGAGCAGTACTTC.

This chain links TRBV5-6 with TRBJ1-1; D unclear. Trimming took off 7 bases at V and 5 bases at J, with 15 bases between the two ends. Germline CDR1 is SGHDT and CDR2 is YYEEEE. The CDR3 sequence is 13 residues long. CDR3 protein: CASGLPGRTEAFF. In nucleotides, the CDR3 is TGTGCCAGCGGGCTCCCGGGGAGGACTGAAGCTTTCTTT.

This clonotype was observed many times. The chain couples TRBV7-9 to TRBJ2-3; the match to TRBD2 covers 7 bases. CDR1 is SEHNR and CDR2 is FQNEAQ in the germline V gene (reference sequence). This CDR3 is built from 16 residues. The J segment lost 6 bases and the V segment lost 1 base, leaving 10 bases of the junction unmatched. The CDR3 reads CASSLDWLAVKDTQYF. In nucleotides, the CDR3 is TGTGCCAGCAGCTTAGATTGGCTAGCGGTGAAGGATACGCAGTATTTT.

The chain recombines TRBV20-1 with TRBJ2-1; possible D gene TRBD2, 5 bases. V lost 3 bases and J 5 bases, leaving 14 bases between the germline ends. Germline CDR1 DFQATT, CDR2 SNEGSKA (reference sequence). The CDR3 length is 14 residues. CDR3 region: CSARSLAFDNEQFF. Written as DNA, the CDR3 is TGCAGTGCTAGGAGCCTAGCTTTCGACAATGAGCAGTTCTTC.

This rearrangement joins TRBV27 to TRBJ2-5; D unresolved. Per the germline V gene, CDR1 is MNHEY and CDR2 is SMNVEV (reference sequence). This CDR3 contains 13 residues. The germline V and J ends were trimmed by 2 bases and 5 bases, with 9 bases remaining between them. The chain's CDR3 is CASSLEAWETQYF. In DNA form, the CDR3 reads TGTGCCAGCAGTTTAGAGGCTTGGGAGACCCAGTACTTC.

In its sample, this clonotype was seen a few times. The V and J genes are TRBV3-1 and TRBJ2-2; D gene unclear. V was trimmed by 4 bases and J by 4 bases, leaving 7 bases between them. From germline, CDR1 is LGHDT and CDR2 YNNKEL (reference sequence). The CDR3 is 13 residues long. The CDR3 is CASSRPRTGELFF. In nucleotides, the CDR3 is TGTGCCAGCAGCCGGCCCCGCACCGGGGAGCTGTTTTTT.

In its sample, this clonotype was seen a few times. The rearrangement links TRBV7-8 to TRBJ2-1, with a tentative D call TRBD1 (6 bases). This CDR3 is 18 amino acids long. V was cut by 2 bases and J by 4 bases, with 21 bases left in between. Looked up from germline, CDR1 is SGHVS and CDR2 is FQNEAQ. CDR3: CASSLKQGSIKIYNEQFF. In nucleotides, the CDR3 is TGTGCCAGCAGCTTAAAACAGGGATCCATAAAAATATACAATGAGCAGTTCTTC.

In nucleotides, the CDR3 is TGTGCCAGCAGTTTATTCGTGGTACACGGCATTAGTAGCGGGAAAAATGAGCAGTTCTTC. Translation gives CASSLFVVHGISSGKNEQFF. This rearrangement joins TRBV12-3 or TRBV12-4 to TRBJ2-1; 8 bases are shared with TRBD2. The CDR3 sequence is 20 residues long. The J segment lost 7 bases and the V segment lost 2 bases, leaving 22 bases of the junction unmatched.

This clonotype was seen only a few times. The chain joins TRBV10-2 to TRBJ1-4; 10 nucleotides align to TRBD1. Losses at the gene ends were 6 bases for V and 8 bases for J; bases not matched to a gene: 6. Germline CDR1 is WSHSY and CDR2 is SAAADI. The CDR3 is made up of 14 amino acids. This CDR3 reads CASRRGTGDEKLFF. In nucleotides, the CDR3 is TGCGCCAGCAGGAGGGGGACAGGGGACGAAAAACTGTTTTTT.

DNA for the CDR3: TGTGCCAGCAGCATATTACGGACAGGGGGGTACGAGCAGTACTTC. Translation gives CASSILRTGGYEQYF. The rearrangement joins TRBV21-1 to TRBJ2-7; no DNA check was done on the table's D call, TRBD1. TRBV21-1 has pseudogene status. The CDR3 consists of 15 residues.

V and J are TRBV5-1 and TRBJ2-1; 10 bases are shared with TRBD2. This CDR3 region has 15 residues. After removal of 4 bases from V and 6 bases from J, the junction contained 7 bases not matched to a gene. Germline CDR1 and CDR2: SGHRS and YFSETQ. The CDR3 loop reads CASSLSGGGSNEQFF. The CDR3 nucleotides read TGCGCCAGCAGCCTCAGCGGGGGGGGGTCCAATGAGCAGTTCTTC.

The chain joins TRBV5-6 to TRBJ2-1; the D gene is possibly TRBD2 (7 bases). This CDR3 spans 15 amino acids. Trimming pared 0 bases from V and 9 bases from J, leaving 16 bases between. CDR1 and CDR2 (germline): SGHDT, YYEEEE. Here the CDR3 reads CASSLGGGGLIEQFF. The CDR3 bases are TGTGCCAGCAGCTTGGGGGGGGGCGGCTTAATTGAGCAGTTCTTC. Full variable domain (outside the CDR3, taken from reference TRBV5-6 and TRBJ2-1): DAGVTQSPTHLIKTRGQQVTLRCSPKSGHDTVSWYQQALGQGPQFIFQYYEEEERQRGNFPDRFSGHQFPNYSSELNVNALLLGDSALYLCASSLGGGGLIEQFFGPGTRLTVL.

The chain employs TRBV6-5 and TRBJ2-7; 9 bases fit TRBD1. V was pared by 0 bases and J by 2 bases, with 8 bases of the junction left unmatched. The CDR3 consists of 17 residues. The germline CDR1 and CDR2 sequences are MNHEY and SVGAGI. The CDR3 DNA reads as TGTGCCAGCAGTTACTCGCTCAGGACAGGGGCAACCTACGAGCAGTACTTC. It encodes CASSYSLRTGATYEQYF.

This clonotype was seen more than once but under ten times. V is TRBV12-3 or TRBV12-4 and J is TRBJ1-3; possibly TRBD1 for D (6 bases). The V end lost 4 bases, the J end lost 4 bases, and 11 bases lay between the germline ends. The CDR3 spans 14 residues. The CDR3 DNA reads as TGTGCCAGCAGTTATTCAGGGGCCGGAAACACCATATATTTT. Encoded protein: CASSYSGAGNTIYF.

The CDR3 DNA reads as TGTGCCAGCAGTAAGCGGGCGGGGGGGCCGTTCTCACAGACCCAGTACTTC. This gives the protein CASSKRAGGPFSQTQYF. This chain uses TRBV5-6 with TRBJ2-5; TRBD2 aligns across 9 bases. The trim removed 5 bases at V and 6 bases at J, leaving 17 bases unmatched. The CDR3 has 17 residues. Germline assignment: CDR1 SGHDT and CDR2 YYEEEE.

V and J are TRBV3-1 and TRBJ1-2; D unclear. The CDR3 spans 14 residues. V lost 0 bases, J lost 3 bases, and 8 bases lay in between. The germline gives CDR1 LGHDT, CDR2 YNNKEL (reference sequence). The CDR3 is CASSQDSTDYGYTF. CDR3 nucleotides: TGTGCCAGCAGCCAAGATAGCACGGACTATGGCTACACCTTC.

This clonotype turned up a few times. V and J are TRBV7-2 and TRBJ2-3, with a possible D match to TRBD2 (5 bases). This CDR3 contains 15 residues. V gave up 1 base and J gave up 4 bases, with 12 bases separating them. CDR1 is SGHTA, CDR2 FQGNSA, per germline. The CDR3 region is CASSLGGRPPDTQYF. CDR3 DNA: TGTGCCAGCAGCTTAGGTGGGAGACCCCCAGATACGCAGTATTTT.